The 17 T cell receptor beta chains in this list originate from one sample, sequenced in a study of spatial heterogeneity in lung cancer. One entry per CDR3 protein results from TCRdb running MiXCR on the 5' RACE reads. The table records some 100,000 distinct CDR3 sequences, approximately 4% of them present only once. Study-wide results and limits: Tumor mutation count correlated with how many alpha and beta TCRs expanded intratumorally.

Sample time point: sample taken at primary tumor resection. These receptors have no identified antigens. The sample consisted of lung tumor tissue, taken at surgery. These receptors were obtained from a male donor with early-stage non-small cell lung cancer.

This clonotype was seen repeatedly, ten times or more. The chain has TRBV4-1 and TRBJ2-2; the D gene is possibly TRBD2 (6 bases). This CDR3 has 14 amino acids. The V gene's germline CDR1 is MGHRA and CDR2 YSYEKL. The germline V and J ends were trimmed by 2 bases and 6 bases, with 10 bases remaining between them. The CDR3 here is CASSQIGGSGELFF. The CDR3 DNA follows: TGCGCCAGCAGCCAAATAGGAGGGTCCGGGGAGCTGTTTTTT.

This clonotype has just a few counts. In DNA, the CDR3 is TGTGCCATCAGTGAATCAGATACGCAGTATTTT. Its protein product is CAISESDTQYF. The V and J genes are TRBV10-3 and TRBJ2-3; D remains unclear. Trimming left V 3 bases short and J 4 bases short, with 2 bases between. Germline V lookup: CDR1 ENHRY, CDR2 SYGVKD. The CDR3 is made up of 11 amino acids.

This clonotype was recorded at least ten times. V and J are TRBV9 and TRBJ1-1; D call uncertain. This CDR3 has 14 residues. The ends were cut back, 4 bases at V and 1 base at J, with 11 bases in the middle. Germline CDR1 and CDR2: SGDLS and YYNGEE. Here the CDR3 DNA reads TGTGCCAGCAGCCGTGTGGGATCGAACACTGAAGCTTTCTTT. This translates into CASSRVGSNTEAFF.

This clonotype has a count of ten or more. The V gene is TRBV12-3 or TRBV12-4, the J gene TRBJ1-3; weak D call: TRBD1 (6 bases). This CDR3 has 13 amino acids. Deletions cut 4 bases from V and 7 bases from J, with 11 bases between. Here the CDR3 DNA reads TGTGCCAGCAGTTCACAGGGTTTGAACACCATATATTTT. It translates to CASSSQGLNTIYF.

Only a few counts were recorded for this clonotype. The rearrangement uses TRBV11-2 and TRBJ2-1; D is unresolved. V was cut by 5 bases and J by 2 bases, with 7 bases left in between. Germline assignment: CDR1 SGHAT and CDR2 FQNNGV. The CDR3 has 13 amino acids. The CDR3 protein is CASSHYTYNEQFF. The CDR3 nucleotides read TGTGCCAGCAGCCACTATACCTACAATGAGCAGTTCTTC.

In its sample, this clonotype was seen many times. This chain uses TRBV5-1 with TRBJ1-2, with TRBD1 as a possible D gene (6 bases). From germline, CDR1 is SGHRS and CDR2 YFSETQ. V was shortened by 3 bases and J by 6 bases, with 21 bases between the two germline ends. This CDR3 has 16 residues. DNA for the CDR3: TGCGCCAGCAGCTGGGGGGCGTGGGCTTCCCCAGATGGCTACACCTTC. Translation: CASSWGAWASPDGYTF.

This clonotype has at least ten counts. The rearrangement links TRBV6-1 to TRBJ1-1, with D possibly matching TRBD1 (5 bases). V was clipped by 6 bases and J by 5 bases, with 28 bases between them. Germline assignment: CDR1 MNHNS and CDR2 SASEGT. The CDR3 sequence is 18 residues long. CDR3 DNA sequence: TGTGCCAGCAGGGGCGGTTGGATCCCGGCCAGGAGGGGTACTGAAGCTTTCTTT. Translation: CASRGGWIPARRGTEAFF.

This clonotype was detected many times. V and J are TRBV6-1 and TRBJ2-3; 10 bases are shared with TRBD2. V was clipped by 7 bases and J by 3 bases; unmatched bases: 7. Germline loops: CDR1 MNHNS, CDR2 SASEGT. The CDR3 extends over 15 amino acids. CDR3 nucleotides: TGTGCCAGCACCCCTTCTAGCGGGAGAACAGATACGCAGTATTTT. As protein: CASTPSSGRTDTQYF.

The chain couples TRBV6-6 to TRBJ1-3; D remains ambiguous. From germline, CDR1 is MNHNY and CDR2 SVGAGI (reference sequence). V shed 7 bases and J shed 1 base, with 11 bases lying between them. This CDR3 region has 14 residues. CDR3 region: CASTQLVSGNTIYF. The CDR3 nucleotides are TGTGCCAGCACCCAATTAGTATCTGGAAACACCATATATTTT.

This clonotype was observed at least ten times. The chain links TRBV6-1 to TRBJ1-1, with 7 bases identical to TRBD1. V dropped 5 bases and J dropped 0; count of bases not matched to a gene: 6. The length of the CDR3 is 15 residues. The germline CDR1 and CDR2 sequences are MNHNS and SASEGT. The CDR3 region has the DNA TGTGCCAGCAGTACTCCCGGGACAGTGAACACTGAAGCTTTCTTT. This encodes CASSTPGTVNTEAFF.

This clonotype was detected ten times or more. The chain links TRBV28 to TRBJ1-2, with D possibly being TRBD1 (5 bases). CDR1 is MDHEN and CDR2 is SYDVKM in the germline V gene. This CDR3 contains 12 residues. With 9 bases removed from V and 1 base from J, the gap between germline ends came to 9 bases. CDR3 region: CASGTFNYGYTF. The CDR3 DNA sequence: TGTGCCAGTGGGACCTTTAACTATGGCTACACCTTC.

The chain is built from TRBV28 and TRBJ1-2; TRBD1 might be the D (6 bases). Trimming stripped 6 bases from V and 5 bases from J, with 19 bases between. This CDR3 contains 15 residues. The germline V gene has CDR1 MDHEN and CDR2 SYDVKM. This CDR3 reads CASRRQTGYLYGYTF. CDR3 coding DNA: TGTGCCAGCAGAAGACAGACAGGTTACCTTTATGGCTACACCTTC.

This clonotype was detected ten times or more. The chain employs TRBV4-1 and TRBJ1-2, with unresolved D. Per germline, CDR1 MGHRA and CDR2 YSYEKL. CDR3 length: 15 amino acids. V gave up 4 bases and J gave up 4 bases, with 16 bases separating them. The CDR3 here is CASSPSQDQSYGYTF. DNA of the CDR3: TGCGCCAGCAGCCCCAGCCAAGATCAGTCCTATGGCTACACCTTC.

This clonotype appeared many times. The chain links TRBV15 to TRBJ2-7; 8 nucleotides agree with TRBD1. The CDR3 sequence is 14 residues long. From germline, CDR1 is LNHNV and CDR2 YYDKDF (reference sequence). The trim removed 4 bases at V and 3 bases at J, leaving 5 bases unmatched. CDR3 amino acids: CATSKDRAYYEQYF. CDR3 coding DNA: TGTGCCACCAGCAAGGACAGGGCATACTACGAGCAGTACTTC.

This clonotype counts as medium-sized. This chain connects TRBV27 to TRBJ2-3; D remains unclear. The CDR3 has 15 residues. Between the trimmed V and J ends, which lost 5 bases and 0 bases, there was a span of 12 bases. The germline CDR1 and CDR2 sequences are MNHEY and SMNVEV (reference sequence). CDR3 protein: CASSPTPISTDTQYF. The CDR3 DNA reads TGTGCCAGCAGTCCTACCCCTATTAGCACAGATACGCAGTATTTT.

The chain has TRBV28 and TRBJ2-7; 7 positions agree with TRBD2. The junction had 8 bases not matched to a gene; V was cut back by 6 bases and J by 0 bases. The length of the CDR3 is 15 residues. Germline values: CDR1 MDHEN, CDR2 SYDVKM. CDR3 DNA sequence: TGTGCCAGCAGAAATAGCGGGTTCAGCTCCTACGAGCAGTACTTC. It codes for CASRNSGFSSYEQYF.

This clonotype was seen at least ten times. The rearrangement uses TRBV7-9 and TRBJ2-7, with D possibly TRBD1 on 5 matching bases. Germline CDR1 is SEHNR and CDR2 is FQNEAQ (reference sequence). The germline V and J ends were trimmed by 10 bases and 3 bases, with 10 bases remaining between them. CDR3 length: 11 amino acids. The CDR3 sequence is CATTTDYEQYF. The CDR3 DNA reads TGTGCCACAACGACAGACTACGAGCAGTACTTC.